One TCR beta chain is described in this entry. Many counts were recorded for this clonotype. No antigen is known for it. Base quality data are lacking; no much larger clone is found one base away. The sample originates from a study of regulatory T cells in long-lasting Graves disease (dated by TCRdb to the early 2020s). Background on the whole study: In the newly diagnosed Graves' disease group, patients had been taking antithyroid drugs for less than 3 months. Patients with persistent Graves' disease were compared with patients with newly diagnosed Graves' disease using TCR sequencing and RNA sequencing of peripheral blood. The study was conducted in China and was registered as a clinical trial. TCR sequencing covered roughly 13 persistent and 20 newly diagnosed Graves' disease patients, about 35 samples in total. Study-wide conclusions, independent of this receptor: TRBV28, TRBJ1-2 and TRBJ2-5 were preferentially used in persistent disease, while TRBV20-1 and TRBJ2-1 were favored in newly diagnosed disease. Only the TCR beta chain was sequenced and analyzed. As a limitation, the authors acknowledged that the small sample size may reduce accuracy. Patients with persistent disease shared more public clonotypes (over 2,500) than newly diagnosed patients did (nearly 1,000). Lower TCR Shannon entropy and fewer highly expanded clones were observed in persistent Graves' disease patients than in newly diagnosed patients, which suggested clonal expansion. Only peripheral blood was studied, because thyroid tissue, the primary lesion, was inaccessible.

The sample's time point label is to be understood as: newly diagnosed GD, antithyroid drugs for less than 3 months. RNA was extracted from PBMCs in TRIzol for both TCR sequencing and RNA sequencing. The diagnosis of Graves' disease followed American Thyroid Association guidelines. Patients were recruited from an endocrinology department in Xi'an, China. Each patient gave approximately 9.7 milliliters of peripheral blood, collected in an EDTA anticoagulant tube. Ficoll Paque Plus density gradient separation was used to isolate PBMCs, and no further T cell sorting was done. RNA quality was checked with an Agilent 2100 Bioanalyzer and agarose gel, and concentration with a NanoDrop 2000. Libraries were prepared through multiplex PCR. Sequencer: Illumina HiSeq 4000. iRepertoire HTBI primers and Arm-PCR amplification of CDR3 regions were used to construct TCR beta libraries. Before sequencing, the PCR products underwent gel purification. The original pipeline was this. Gene usage analysis of CDR3 amino acid clonotypes relied on the 60 or so TRBV and around 14 TRBJ segments identified across samples. COPE and FqMerger were used to merge the filtered high-quality paired reads into contigs. BLAST was used to align contigs to IMGT TRBV, TRBD and TRBJ reference genes, and CDR3 was defined according to IMGT. Highly expanded clones were defined as clonotypes with a frequency above 0.1%. Shannon entropy was used to measure repertoire diversity, and the Gini coefficient was used to measure V-J evenness. Public clonotypes were defined as clonotypes shared by more than one individual. Clones were called with MiXCR by TCRdb after fastp trimmed the public reads at Q25, and only in-frame beta chains were retained. Entries are consolidated by CDR3 protein sequence, retaining the most common genes and DNA. The authors' filters were not applied to this entry. Within this sample are around 450,000 distinct CDR3 sequences, with around 16% of them counted one time only. About 8% of the sample goes to the ten largest clones.

The germline V gene encodes CDR1 SNHLY and CDR2 FYNNEI. At the junction V is shortened by 3 bases and J by 1 base, with 6 bases in between. Its CDR3 holds 13 amino acids, cysteine through phenylalanine. CDR3 DNA is the only sequence kept; it has 39 bases, read in frame from the first base. These data are also associated with another study on T cells in Graves' hyperthyroidism and ophthalmopathy. As the second publication notes: Stable Graves' hyperthyroidism was defined as the absence of progression to ophthalmopathy over 18 months of follow-up. Hyperthyroidism patients were aged 18 to 65 years and newly diagnosed, with disease duration of less than 2 months. Patients with uncontrolled infections, other autoimmune diseases, pregnancy or lactation were excluded. Diagnoses were based on clinical symptoms, serum thyroxine and TRAb, thyroid ultrasound and orbital computed tomography. A first-round RT-PCR of the TCR CDR3 used the HTBI primer set with the Qiagen OneStep RT-PCR kit. Most expanded thyroid clonotypes (frequency above 0.001) were also detected in blood, a finding suggesting that blood repertoires may reflect thyroid immune responses. A model built on a 13 V-J signature distinguished ophthalmopathy from stable hyperthyroidism, reaching about 88% sensitivity and around 81% specificity in cross-validation and 80%/75% in testing. In validation, progression to ophthalmopathy was predicted by the model with 55% to 71% sensitivity and 72% to 85% specificity, a median of around 5.9 months before onset. TCR V-J signatures able to tell the groups apart were searched for in a discovery cohort of 90 to 100 patients, of whom more than 40 had Graves' ophthalmopathy and more than 55 had stable Graves' hyperthyroidism. Whether ophthalmopathy could be predicted prospectively was tested in an independent validation cohort made up of 18 hyperthyroidism patients plus 17 patients who later progressed to ophthalmopathy. For training and testing, the 100 or so patients in the discovery cohort were randomly divided in a 7:3 ratio. In addition, the study compared T-cell repertoires in thyroid tissue and in blood from six Graves' hyperthyroidism patients. Once sampling was done, hyperthyroidism patients were given methimazole at a starting dose of 30 mg daily, whereas ophthalmopathy patients were given high-dose intravenous methylprednisolone. A second multiplex PCR round built the libraries, followed by size selection and purification. The libraries were sequenced on an Illumina HiSeq2000 using paired-end 100 bp reads. Raw data were processed with SOAPnuke, discarding reads with adapters, uncalled bases, mean Phred below 15, or no exact constant-primer or identifier match. High-quality paired reads were merged with COPE v1.2.5, and unique nucleotide sequences were defined as clonotypes. MiTCR v1.1 was used to align the clonotypes against IMGT TRBV, TRBD and TRBJ reference segments. Only V-J combinations with frequency above 0.0001, covering about 99% of repertoires, were analysed. A TCS score was defined as the ratio between F50 (clonal expansion) and ExV (chaos), using BLOSUM62-based TCRdist between CDR3 peptides within each V-J. Welch's t-statistics and random forest reduced just over 500 V-J features to 10 to 15, which were used in a naive Bayes classifier (R e1071). Sample size was not statistically predetermined, and blinding of investigators to group allocation was not performed. The paper reports TCR Vbeta CDR3 sequencing of 140 or so peripheral blood samples: around 45 ophthalmopathy, fewer than 85 hyperthyroidism and around 17 progressor patients.

This sequence uses TRBV2 and TRBJ2-5; the D segment cannot be called with confidence. Material: peripheral blood mononuclear cells (PBMCs), obtained at new diagnosis, from a patient treated with antithyroid drugs. This TCR derives from a middle-aged woman with Graves disease. Donor details come from another sample of the same person, matched by shared clones. The CDR3 protein is CASSETVQETQYF. The DNA reads TGTGCCAGCAGTGAGACTGTCCAAGAGACCCAGTACTTC. Here the CDR3 is joined to the reference TRBV2 and TRBJ2-5 genes, and the full variable domain is: EPEVTQTPSHQVTQMGQEVILRCVPISNHLYFYWYRQILGQKVEFLVSFYNNEISEKSEIFDDQFSVERPDGSNFTLKIRSTKLEDSAMYFCASSETVQETQYFGPGTRLLVL.